What follows are 17 T cell receptor beta chains derived from one specimen sequenced in a study of beta chain features in type 1 diabetes. Study conclusions and caveats: There was a moderate but significant shortening of TCRB CDR3s in all four CD4+ subsets of Type 1 diabetes patients.

Investigators reverse transcribed all isolated RNA, so they sequenced expressed TCRB transcripts. TCRdb keeps only in-frame clones here, not all; method: immunoSEQ multiplex PCR. Here the sample spans around 600,000 clones, around 12% being singletons. The antigens of these receptors remain unknown. Sequencing was performed on naive CD4+ T cells from blood. These receptors all stem from a man aged 30 to 39 with type 1 diabetes.

The chain is built from TRBV7-9 and TRBJ2-3, with D possibly TRBD2 on 6 matching bases. The CDR3 consists of 18 residues. V was trimmed by 5 bases and J by 4 bases, leaving 25 bases between them. CDR1 SEHNR and CDR2 FQNEAQ come from the germline V gene (reference sequence). The CDR3 bases are TGTGCCAGCAGCCCCAATGGGGGGACTTCCGTCTCTCCAGATACGCAGTATTTT. The encoded protein is CASSPNGGTSVSPDTQYF.

This chain joins TRBV5-6 and TRBJ1-2; D may be TRBD1 (6 bases). V was cut by 0 bases and J by 8 bases, with 17 bases left in between. The CDR3 is made up of 15 amino acids. Germline V gives CDR1 SGHDT, CDR2 YYEEEE. DNA of the CDR3: TGTGCCAGCAGCTTGGCTGGGGGGGCAAGTGACGGCTACACCTTC. Translated, it gives CASSLAGGASDGYTF. Full variable domain (rest looked up from reference TRBV5-6 and TRBJ1-2): DAGVTQSPTHLIKTRGQQVTLRCSPKSGHDTVSWYQQALGQGPQFIFQYYEEEERQRGNFPDRFSGHQFPNYSSELNVNALLLGDSALYLCASSLAGGASDGYTFGSGTRLTVV.

V is TRBV6-1 and J is TRBJ2-7; 8 bases line up with TRBD1. The CDR3 extends over 13 amino acids. The V gene's germline CDR1 is MNHNS and CDR2 SASEGT. V shed 6 bases, J shed 4 bases, and the junction held 5 bases outside the gene matches. The CDR3 coding sequence is TGTGCCAGCAGCTCGACAGGGGAATACGAGCAGTACTTC. This translates into CASSSTGEYEQYF.

This clone was picked up a small number of times. The chain uses TRBV4-2 and TRBJ1-2, with D maybe TRBD1 (6 bases). Germline CDR1 LGHNA, CDR2 YNFKEQ. Trimming stripped 0 bases from V and 8 bases from J, with 16 bases between. This CDR3 has 15 residues. CDR3 in DNA: TGTGCCAGCAGCCAAGACAGGGGCGCTTTAGGGGGCTACACCTTC. Its protein is CASSQDRGALGGYTF.

In this sample, this clone turned up a few times. The V gene is TRBV29-1, the J gene TRBJ2-7; D gene uncertain. With 6 bases removed from V and 0 bases from J, the gap between germline ends came to 9 bases. Germline loops: CDR1 SQVTM, CDR2 ANQGSEA. This CDR3 has 12 residues. CDR3 DNA sequence: TGCAGCGTCCAGAACCCCTCCTACGAGCAGTACTTC. This translates into CSVQNPSYEQYF.

This clone was detected only a few times. The chain recombines TRBV25-1 with TRBJ1-1, with D possibly matching TRBD1 (5 bases). Germline CDR1 is MGHDK and CDR2 is SYGVNS. The CDR3 extends over 18 amino acids. Trimming cost V 5 bases and J 0 bases, with 22 bases left between them. The chain's CDR3 is CASSLGTQGGPMNTEAFF. As DNA, the CDR3 is TGTGCCAGCAGTTTAGGGACCCAAGGAGGGCCCATGAACACTGAAGCTTTCTTT.

The sample holds a few counts of this clone. This chain joins TRBV7-6 and TRBJ2-3; 7 positions match TRBD2. V lost 5 bases, J lost 0 bases, and 5 bases stayed unmatched. This CDR3 region has 15 residues. Germline-derived CDR1 and CDR2 are SGHVS and FNYEAQ. CDR3: CASSNLAASTDTQYF. CDR3 bases: TGTGCCAGCAGCAATCTAGCGGCTAGCACAGATACGCAGTATTTT.

In its sample, this clone was seen a few times. V gene TRBV7-6 combines with J gene TRBJ2-7; D is undetermined. The CDR3 contains 11 residues. Germline V gives CDR1 SGHVS, CDR2 FNYEAQ. Trimming took off 4 bases at V and 4 bases at J, with 5 bases between the two ends. Here the CDR3 DNA reads TGTGCCAGCAGCTCTATGTACGAGCAGTACTTC. Translation gives CASSSMYEQYF.

This chain connects TRBV9 to TRBJ2-5; 8 bases are a match to TRBD1. V lost 4 bases and J lost 2; bases outside the gene matches: 10. Germline lookup yields CDR1 SGDLS and CDR2 YYNGEE. The length of the CDR3 is 16 residues. The CDR3 spells CASSPNTGTGQETQYF. The CDR3 DNA reads as TGTGCCAGCAGCCCAAACACCGGGACAGGACAAGAGACCCAGTACTTC.

The chain recombines TRBV28 with TRBJ2-1, with D possibly TRBD2 on 6 matching bases. The germline CDR1 and CDR2 sequences are MDHEN and SYDVKM. The CDR3 is 14 amino acids. Trimming removed 8 bases at V and 5 bases at J, with 16 bases between. CDR3 loop: CASLFSGTDNEQFF. CDR3 DNA sequence: TGTGCCAGCCTTTTCTCCGGGACTGACAATGAGCAGTTCTTC.

J is TRBJ2-7 and V is TRBV28, with D perhaps assigned TRBD1 or TRBD2 (5 bases each). This CDR3 contains 12 residues. Germline V gene data show CDR1 as MDHEN and CDR2 as SYDVKM. Trimming cost V 7 bases and J 5 bases, with 12 bases left between them. CDR3 in DNA: TGTGCCAGCAAAGGGACCCCCCACGAGCAGTACTTC. It is translated as CASKGTPHEQYF. The variable domain in full, with the rest retrieved from reference TRBV28 and TRBJ2-7, is DVKVTQSSRYLVKRTGEKVFLECVQDMDHENMFWYRQDPGLGLRLIYFSYDVKMKEKGDIPEGYSVSREKKERFSLILESASTNQTSMYLCASKGTPHEQYFGPGTRLTVT.

This clone was counted only a few times. CDR3 loop: CASSLRTGGGEQYF. Here the CDR3 DNA reads TGTGCCAGCAGCTTGAGGACAGGGGGTGGGGAGCAGTACTTC. This chain joins TRBV7-2 and TRBJ2-7; 10 nucleotides match TRBD1. V trimming: 3 bases; J trimming: 7 bases; junction bases outside the gene matches: 6. From germline, CDR1 is SGHTA and CDR2 FQGNSA. This CDR3 is 14 amino acids long.

This clone has just a few counts. V is TRBV28 and J is TRBJ2-3; 8 nucleotides align to TRBD1. The CDR3 is made up of 15 amino acids. Germline V lookup: CDR1 MDHEN, CDR2 SYDVKM. J was trimmed by 6 bases and V by 2 bases; bases with no gene match: 7. CDR3 coding DNA: TGTGCCAGCAGTTTACTAGGACAGGGCTTGGATACGCAGTATTTT. It encodes CASSLLGQGLDTQYF.

This chain connects TRBV5-1 to TRBJ1-5; D is undetermined. The V gene's germline CDR1 is SGHRS and CDR2 YFSETQ. The length of the CDR3 is 15 residues. The V gene lost 4 bases and the J gene lost 1 base, with 12 bases spanning the gap. The DNA for the CDR3 is TGCGCCAGCAGCCCAGCGGGCGCGAGCAATCAGCCCCAGCATTTT. Protein product: CASSPAGASNQPQHF.

The chain carries TRBV19 and TRBJ2-2; D may match TRBD1 or TRBD2 (5 bases each). The ends were cut back, 7 bases at V and 8 bases at J, with 20 bases in the middle. Per germline, CDR1 LNHDA and CDR2 SQIVND (reference sequence). The CDR3 has 15 amino acids. This CDR3 is CASTREQGRGGELFF. In DNA form, the CDR3 reads TGTGCCAGTACCAGGGAGCAGGGACGTGGTGGGGAGCTGTTTTTT. Variable domain in full (rest from reference TRBV19 and TRBJ2-2): DGGITQSPKYLFRKEGQNVTLSCEQNLNHDAMYWYRQDPGQGLRLIYYSQIVNDFQKGDIAEGYSVSREKKESFPLTVTSAQKNPTAFYLCASTREQGRGGELFFGEGSRLTVL.

This sequence joins TRBV7-2 and TRBJ2-5, with D perhaps matching TRBD1 or TRBD2 (6 bases each). Germline V gene sequence: CDR1 SGHTA, CDR2 FQGNSA. The CDR3 is made up of 14 amino acids. With 3 bases removed from V and 3 bases from J, the gap between germline ends came to 11 bases. The CDR3 reads CASSFRGREETQYF. CDR3 DNA sequence: TGTGCCAGCAGCTTCCGGGGGCGGGAAGAGACCCAGTACTTC.

CDR3 in DNA: TGCAGTGGACAGGGACTCTATGGCTACACCTTC. This encodes CSGQGLYGYTF. The V call is TRBV20-1, the J call TRBJ1-2; 7 bases match TRBD1. With 7 bases clipped from V and 4 bases from J, the junction kept 3 bases outside the gene matches. The CDR3 totals 11 residues. Germline V CDR1 and CDR2: DFQATT, SNEGSKA (reference sequence).